This is a list of T cell receptor beta chains from one sample in a study of T cells in Graves' hyperthyroidism and ophthalmopathy. One entry per CDR3 protein, called by TCRdb with MiXCR from the multiplex PCR reads. The table records approximately 600,000 distinct CDR3 sequences, 12% to 15% of them present only once. Sequencing used blood. The receptor set was obtained from a woman aged 18-29 years with Graves' ophthalmopathy. Both conserved end residues are trimmed from each CDR3.

>TRBV7-2|16|TRBJ2-3
ASSLAPTSGSSTDTQY
>TRBV5-5|14|TRBJ1-4
ASSQAAAGWDEKLF
>TRBV28|12|TRBJ1-2
ASSPLRRVGGYA
>TRBV12-3/TRBV12-4|15|TRBJ1-3
ATIHSGLKKPGNTIY
>TRBV10-3|12|TRBJ1-1
AISDAGVETEAF
>TRBV20-1|12|TRBJ2-3
SALVGSGTDTQY
>TRBV5-1|10|TRBJ2-1
ASTLGGTVKF
>TRBV14|16|TRBJ2-3
ASSQDRGGGESTDTQY
>TRBV15|14|TRBJ2-5
ATSREGQGTQETQY
>TRBV3-1|14|TRBJ2-3
ASSQVIAGGRGTQY
>TRBV10-3|11|TRBJ2-3
ATHRLATDTQY
>TRBV10-3|11|TRBJ1-5
AISNTGNQPQH
>TRBV13|17|TRBJ2-1
ASSSHPLSLASSYNEQF
>TRBV12-3/TRBV12-4|19|TRBJ2-3
ASSRTSGTLSTQEVADTQY
>TRBV6-1|15|TRBJ2-2
ASRTGGTGGNTGELF
>TRBV6-2/TRBV6-3|16|TRBJ1-5
ASSYRDRAFRGNQPQH
>TRBV20-1|13|TRBJ2-5
SAMRTGEFQETQY
>TRBV11-2|13|TRBJ1-6
ASSYQDRGNSPLH
>TRBV6-2/TRBV6-3|15|TRBJ2-1
ASSRVFGGGFDNEQF
>TRBV5-8|9|TRBJ1-2
ARTLNYGYT
>TRBV10-3|9|TRBJ1-2
AISESGGYT
>TRBV12-3/TRBV12-4|10|TRBJ1-2
ASSFVSYGYT
>TRBV7-2|14|TRBJ2-4
ASSPTGGASKNIQY
>TRBV13|15|TRBJ2-5
ASSRSETGYIQETQY
>TRBV19|16|TRBJ1-5
ASSIDPFSTGGNQPQH
>TRBV12-3/TRBV12-4|15|TRBJ1-1
ASSLLGTGEEGTEAF
>TRBV6-1|11|TRBJ1-5
ASSPGINQPQH
>TRBV30|13|TRBJ1-2
ACPDTGTGAVGYT
>TRBV12-3/TRBV12-4|11|TRBJ1-2
ASSFPRGRGYT